Below, one TCR beta chain is given with its context. This specimen comes from a study of blood T cell repertoires in COVID-19. Whole-study context: The cDNA or gDNA used as material had been derived from T cells, B-cell-depleted T cells, or PBMCs.

Assay: immunoSEQ multiplex PCR; the TCRdb copy retains only in-frame clones and omits some. The table has under 250,000 clones, about four fifths seen once; the top ten hold less than 15%. Sequenced material: peripheral blood. The clonotype comes from a middle-aged woman with acute or convalescent COVID-19.

The CDR3 coding sequence is TGTGCCAGCAGGCTCCAGGGCCTACCGATTTCCTACGAGCAGTACTTC. Translated, it gives CASRLQGLPISYEQYF. V usage is TRBV28 and J usage is TRBJ2-7; D is perhaps TRBD1 (5 bases). The V end lost 6 bases, the J end lost 1 base, and 19 bases lay between the germline ends. The CDR3 consists of 16 residues. In germline, CDR1 is MDHEN, CDR2 SYDVKM.